This TCR beta chain was found in a study of blood T cell repertoires in COVID-19. At the level of the study: The United States, Italy and Spain provided the acute and convalescent COVID-19 samples.

Deletions cut 4 bases from V and 8 bases from J, with 17 bases between. The CDR3 spans 13 residues. Per germline, CDR1 SQVTM and CDR2 ANQGSEA. Per the original data handling: Amplification of reference gene primers provided the estimated nucleated cell counts. TCRdb's copy holds only in-frame clones and misses some; the assay was immunoSEQ multiplex PCR. Clone size and the V and J calls come from that table; the DNA yielded D and trimming. Among fewer than 650,000 clones listed, approximately 91% were seen once. Sequenced material: peripheral blood. The rearrangement joins TRBV29-1 to TRBJ1-2; no clear D. The clonotype comes from a woman aged 45-65 years with COVID-19, enrolled during active disease. This CDR3 is CSVGRSQQIGYTF. The DNA of the CDR3 is TGCAGCGTTGGTAGGAGTCAGCAGATAGGCTACACCTTC.